This TCR beta chain was found in a study of shared clonotypes between healthy human individuals. Study results and caveats: The rarefaction results pointed to incomplete sorted-subset sequencing despite large depth.

Note on this clone: Its antigen is not known.

The data were produced by immunoSEQ multiplex PCR, yet TCRdb's version contains in-frame clones alone and is incomplete. The table lists about 2 million clones, around 95% of them singletons. Germline CDR1 is SGDLS and CDR2 is YYNGEE. Trimming cost V 3 bases and J 4 bases; bases outside gene matches: 8. The CDR3 sequence is 16 residues long. The chain joins TRBV9 to TRBJ2-1; 9 nucleotides agree with TRBD2. Sequenced sample: naive CD4+ T cells sorted from blood. Subset noted: CD45RA+ positively selected. The receptor comes from a man between 18 and 35 years old in good health. The CDR3 reads CASSATLAGAYNEQFF. The CDR3 DNA follows: TGTGCCAGCAGCGCTACGTTAGCGGGGGCTTACAATGAGCAGTTCTTC.